Following are 27 T cell receptor beta chains from one sample sequenced in a study of cytomegalovirus exposure and HLA in healthy donors. In the PCR, 60 Vbeta and 13 Jbeta primers were used. Only in-frame clones appear in the TCRdb table, and some are missing; sequencing was by immunoSEQ multiplex PCR. This table has 150,000 to 200,000 clones, around four fifths appearing once. The sequenced sample was PBMCs. Every receptor here comes from a man younger than 35 in good health and CMV-seropositive.

The sample holds a few counts of this clone. This rearrangement joins TRBV27 to TRBJ2-7, with TRBD1 as a possible D gene (6 bases). The V end lost 7 bases, the J end lost 6 bases, and 25 bases lay between the germline ends. Looked up from germline, CDR1 is MNHEY and CDR2 is SMNVEV (reference sequence). The CDR3 consists of 16 residues. This chain's CDR3 is CASNLRGTRRMVEQYF. CDR3 DNA sequence: TGTGCCAGCAACCTTAGGGGGACCCGCCGAATGGTCGAGCAGTACTTC.

The chain employs TRBV7-2 and TRBJ2-4; TRBD1 matches at 7 bases. V gave up 5 bases and J gave up 7 bases; unmatched junction bases: 11. The CDR3 totals 15 residues. Germline V gene sequence: CDR1 SGHTA, CDR2 FQGNSA. The CDR3 bases are TGTGCCAGCAGCCAACAACGCCAGGGGGTCAACATTCAGTACTTC. Translated, it gives CASSQQRQGVNIQYF.

The genes are TRBV18 and TRBJ2-4; no reliable D call. Between the trimmed V and J ends, which lost 3 bases and 3 bases, there was a span of 18 bases. Germline V gives CDR1 KGHSH, CDR2 LQKENI. The CDR3 contains 17 residues. The CDR3: CASSPTQSPGNKNIQYF. Written as DNA, the CDR3 is TGTGCCAGCTCACCGACCCAAAGCCCGGGTAACAAAAACATTCAGTACTTC.

This rearrangement joins TRBV11-2 to TRBJ2-1; D is uncertain. The germline gives CDR1 SGHAT, CDR2 FQNNGV. The V end was cut by 2 bases, the J end by 8 bases, with 7 bases between. The CDR3 extends over 12 amino acids. CDR3 loop: CASSLLSDEQFF. Written as DNA, the CDR3 is TGTGCCAGCAGCTTATTGAGCGATGAGCAGTTCTTC.

This clone was observed a few times. J is TRBJ1-2 and V is TRBV5-4, with 8 bases aligning to TRBD1. CDR1 and CDR2 (germline): SGHNT, YYREEE (reference sequence). The CDR3 is made up of 14 amino acids. V trimming: 3 bases; J trimming: 3 bases; junction bases outside the gene matches: 4. The CDR3 region has the DNA TGTGCCAGCAGCTCAGGGGGCGGGGACTATGGCTACACCTTC. Encoded protein: CASSSGGGDYGYTF.

The chain carries TRBV10-3 and TRBJ1-1; TRBD1 aligns across 8 bases. The trim removed 3 bases at V and 4 bases at J, leaving 10 bases unmatched. The length of the CDR3 is 16 residues. Per the germline V gene, CDR1 is ENHRY and CDR2 is SYGVKD. CDR3 protein: CAISDMTVQGATEAFF. DNA of the CDR3: TGTGCCATCAGTGATATGACAGTTCAGGGGGCCACTGAAGCTTTCTTT.

The chain has TRBV7-9 and TRBJ2-7; perhaps TRBD2 as D (6 bases). Trimming shortened V by 8 bases and J by 3 bases, and 14 bases separated the two germline ends. The CDR3 sequence is 13 residues long. Looked up from germline, CDR1 is SEHNR and CDR2 is FQNEAQ (reference sequence). The CDR3 loop is CASDPGESYEQYF. The CDR3 nucleotides are TGTGCCAGCGACCCGGGGGAGAGCTACGAGCAGTACTTC. Full variable domain (outside the CDR3, taken from reference TRBV7-9 and TRBJ2-7): DTGVSQNPRHKITKRGQNVTFRCDPISEHNRLYWYRQTLGQGPEFLTYFQNEAQLEKSRLLSDRFSAERPKGSFSTLEIQRTEQGDSAMYLCASDPGESYEQYFGPGTRLTVT.

In its sample, this clone was seen many times. This chain connects TRBV7-2 to TRBJ1-2; no reliable D call. CDR1 is SGHTA and CDR2 is FQGNSA in the germline V gene. The CDR3 has 16 amino acids. V was trimmed by 0 bases and J by 6 bases, leaving 17 bases between them. In nucleotides, the CDR3 is TGTGCCAGCAGCTTAGCCTCCAGGCTAGCCCCGGATGGCTACACCTTC. This translates into CASSLASRLAPDGYTF.

The genes are TRBV7-9 and TRBJ2-3; D is unresolved. The length of the CDR3 is 18 residues. V dropped 0 bases and J dropped 1 base, with 17 bases sitting between them. CDR1 SEHNR and CDR2 FQNEAQ come from the germline V gene (reference sequence). The CDR3 is CASSLALETYFGTDTQYF. In nucleotides, the CDR3 is TGTGCCAGCAGCTTAGCGTTGGAGACTTATTTCGGCACAGATACGCAGTATTTT.

This chain connects TRBV4-2 to TRBJ2-3, with D perhaps TRBD1 (7 bases). In germline, CDR1 is LGHNA, CDR2 YNFKEQ. This CDR3 contains 14 residues. Trimming took off 4 bases at V and 8 bases at J, with 16 bases between the two ends. The CDR3 region has the DNA TGTGCCAGCAGCCCGCCCGGGACAGCGGGTACGCAGTATTTT. This gives the protein CASSPPGTAGTQYF.

This clone has just one count. The chain combines TRBV25-1 with TRBJ2-3; perhaps TRBD2 as D (7 bases). V was pared by 4 bases and J by 6 bases, with 14 bases between. Germline CDR1 is MGHDK and CDR2 is SYGVNS. The CDR3 totals 14 residues. The CDR3 here is CASSVGGAWDTQYF. Here the CDR3 DNA reads TGTGCCAGCAGTGTTGGGGGGGCCTGGGATACGCAGTATTTT.

This clone has just a few counts. The rearrangement joins TRBV4-1 to TRBJ2-3; D is possibly TRBD1 (5 bases). The CDR3 is 15 amino acids. Between the trimmed V and J ends, which lost 1 base and 5 bases, there was a span of 13 bases. Germline V gene data show CDR1 as MGHRA and CDR2 as YSYEKL. The CDR3 nucleotides are TGCGCCAGCAGCCAAGTCTGGGGCTCTGGAGATACGCAGTATTTT. This translates into CASSQVWGSGDTQYF.

The rearrangement links TRBV5-4 to TRBJ2-3; D possibly corresponds to TRBD2 (7 bases). The germline V gene has CDR1 SGHNT and CDR2 YYREEE (reference sequence). V was pared by 4 bases and J by 3 bases, with 18 bases between. The CDR3 totals 16 residues. This CDR3 is CASSPGGAGNTDTQYF. CDR3 bases: TGTGCCAGCAGCCCTGGGGGGGCGGGTAATACAGATACGCAGTATTTT.

The V gene is TRBV19, the J gene TRBJ1-5; D gene uncertain. The germline V gene has CDR1 LNHDA and CDR2 SQIVND (reference sequence). The V and J ends lost 0 bases and 5 bases respectively, with 17 bases between them. This CDR3 region has 17 residues. The CDR3 region is CASSIDGEGPEDQPQHF. The DNA of the CDR3 is TGTGCCAGTAGTATAGATGGGGAGGGCCCCGAAGATCAGCCCCAGCATTTT.

This chain connects TRBV7-9 to TRBJ2-5; no clear D gene. Trimming stripped 5 bases from V and 4 bases from J, with 17 bases between. The CDR3 covers 15 residues. Germline CDR1 reads SEHNR; CDR2 reads FQNEAQ (reference sequence). This CDR3 reads CASSPLGVEAETQYF. The CDR3 DNA reads as TGTGCCAGCAGCCCCCTTGGTGTTGAAGCAGAGACCCAGTACTTC.

The chain links TRBV6-1 to TRBJ1-5; D is possibly TRBD1 (6 bases). V lost 5 bases, J lost 4 bases, and 12 bases lay in between. CDR3 size: 14 residues. In germline, CDR1 is MNHNS, CDR2 SASEGT. CDR3 coding DNA: TGTGCCAGCAGTCCTTGGGACACGAATCAGCCCCAGCATTTT. It yields the protein CASSPWDTNQPQHF.

The chain combines TRBV10-3 with TRBJ1-2; weak D call: TRBD1 (6 bases). This CDR3 comprises 13 residues. Between the trimmed V and J ends, which lost 0 bases and 10 bases, there was a span of 12 bases. In germline, CDR1 is ENHRY, CDR2 SYGVKD. The CDR3 bases are TGTGCCATCAGTGAGTCGAAGGGGGGGGCCTACACCTTC. Translating gives CAISESKGGAYTF.

V is TRBV7-9 and J is TRBJ2-7; TRBD1 is a possible D gene (6 bases). Germline CDR1 is SEHNR and CDR2 is FQNEAQ (reference sequence). With 5 bases removed from V and 7 bases from J, the gap between germline ends came to 9 bases. The CDR3 sequence is 11 residues long. The CDR3 DNA reads as TGTGCCAGCAGCCACGGACAGGAGCAGTACTTC. Translation: CASSHGQEQYF. Full variable domain (rest looked up from reference TRBV7-9 and TRBJ2-7): DTGVSQNPRHKITKRGQNVTFRCDPISEHNRLYWYRQTLGQGPEFLTYFQNEAQLEKSRLLSDRFSAERPKGSFSTLEIQRTEQGDSAMYLCASSHGQEQYFGPGTRLTVT.

CDR3 residues: CASSGILGQPHNYLYYGYTF. The CDR3 bases are TGTGCCAGCAGTGGTATCCTCGGACAGCCACATAATTATTTATACTATGGCTACACCTTC. This rearrangement joins TRBV6-1 to TRBJ1-2; a possible D gene is TRBD1 (6 bases). Looked up from germline, CDR1 is MNHNS and CDR2 is SASEGT. The CDR3 totals 20 residues. V lost 4 bases and J lost 3, with 30 bases in between.

The V and J genes are TRBV14 and TRBJ2-2, with TRBD2 as a possible D gene (6 bases). The CDR3 extends over 14 amino acids. In germline, CDR1 is SGHDN, CDR2 FVKESK. Trimming removed 4 bases at V and 9 bases at J, with 15 bases between. CDR3: CASSLDSEGRELFF. CDR3 DNA sequence: TGTGCCAGCAGCCTTGATTCGGAGGGGCGGGAGCTGTTTTTT.

Here the CDR3 reads CASSWGRGEAFF. The CDR3 nucleotides are TGTGCCAGCAGCTGGGGCAGGGGCGAAGCTTTCTTT. This chain uses TRBV5-6 with TRBJ1-1; tentative D call: TRBD1 (6 bases). Per the germline V gene, CDR1 is SGHDT and CDR2 is YYEEEE. The germline V and J ends were trimmed by 3 bases and 8 bases, with 11 bases remaining between them. The CDR3 length is 12 residues.

The chain joins TRBV19 to TRBJ2-1; no firm D call. The CDR3 is 13 amino acids. Trimming pared 1 base from V and 6 bases from J, leaving 7 bases between. CDR1 and CDR2 from the germline V gene are LNHDA and SQIVND (reference sequence). The CDR3 sequence is CASSIAPGNEQFF. The CDR3 DNA reads as TGTGCCAGTAGTATAGCTCCAGGCAATGAGCAGTTCTTC.

This clone occurred once. V is TRBV6-5 and J is TRBJ1-2; D perhaps matches TRBD1 (5 bases). This CDR3 is built from 14 residues. Between the trimmed V and J ends, which lost 2 bases and 4 bases, there was a span of 11 bases. Germline CDR1 and CDR2: MNHEY and SVGAGI. CDR3 in DNA: TGTGCCAGCAGTTACGACCCGGGGGGCTATGGCTACACCTTC. This sequence encodes CASSYDPGGYGYTF.

The chain employs TRBV6-6 and TRBJ1-4; D ambiguous. Per germline, CDR1 MNHNY and CDR2 SVGAGI (reference sequence). CDR3 size: 14 residues. Trimming took off 2 bases at V and 8 bases at J, with 12 bases between the two ends. In DNA form, the CDR3 reads TGTGCCAGCAGTTACGGCGACTACCGGGAAAAACTGTTTTTT. Encoded protein: CASSYGDYREKLFF.

The V call is TRBV5-4, the J call TRBJ2-1, with 7 bases matching TRBD1. Trimming took 4 bases from V and 6 from J; bases not matched to a gene: 16. CDR1 is SGHNT and CDR2 is YYREEE in the germline V gene (reference sequence). This CDR3 comprises 17 residues. CDR3 nucleotide sequence: TGTGCCAGCAGCGGAACGATTGACAGGGTACAGAGCAATGAGCAGTTCTTC. Protein: CASSGTIDRVQSNEQFF.

The V call is TRBV28, the J call TRBJ2-2; D ambiguous. V was pared by 8 bases and J by 6 bases, with 16 bases between. The germline gives CDR1 MDHEN, CDR2 SYDVKM. The CDR3 has 14 amino acids. In nucleotides, the CDR3 is TGTGCCAGCTCGATGAGGTCCGGCTCCGGGGAGCTGTTTTTT. This translates into CASSMRSGSGELFF.

The chain uses TRBV6-6 and TRBJ2-1, with TRBD2 matching 9 bases. Germline assignment: CDR1 MNHNY and CDR2 SVGAGI (reference sequence). The V segment lost 4 bases and the J segment 6 bases; nucleotides outside the gene matches: 7. The CDR3 loop spans 15 amino acids. CDR3 in amino acids: CASSSASGIPNEQFF. CDR3 in DNA: TGTGCCAGCAGTTCCGCTAGCGGGATACCCAATGAGCAGTTCTTC.